This TCR beta chain was identified during a study of blood T cell repertoires in COVID-19. This clone was seen more than once but under ten times. The CDR3 runs 14 residues. CDR1 is LNHDA and CDR2 is SQIVND in the germline V gene (reference sequence). V was pared by 10 bases and J by 3 bases, with 8 bases of the junction left unmatched. The table came from immunoSEQ multiplex PCR; TCRdb's copy has only in-frame clones and leaves some out. The data hold 60,000 to 85,000 clones, with roughly four fifths observed a single time. The chain uses TRBV19 and TRBJ2-7, with 11 bases identical to TRBD1. The specimen sequenced was peripheral blood. The clonotype comes from an elderly man with acute or convalescent COVID-19. The CDR3 loop reads CATRPGQGVYEQYF. The CDR3 DNA reads TGTGCCACCCGACCGGGACAGGGGGTCTACGAGCAGTACTTC.